A selection of T cell receptor beta chains follows, all from one sample in a study of cytomegalovirus exposure and HLA in healthy donors. The table came from immunoSEQ multiplex PCR; TCRdb's copy has only in-frame clones and leaves some out. This sample has under 150,000 clones, with 83% found just once. Sequencing was done on a sample of PBMCs. These receptors all stem from a girl aged 2-15 years in good health and CMV-seronegative. Both conserved end residues are part of each CDR3. A D gene is named only where the DNA matches it firmly. Expanded clones are given a class, and other clones once, few, many or no size at all.

v_gene	abundance	j_gene	d_gene	CDR3nt	CDR3aa
TRBV7-7	NA	TRBJ1-4	NA	TGTGCTAGCAGCCCAGGTCACCAGGGTGAAAAACTGTTTTTT	CASSPGHQGEKLFF
TRBV4-1	NA	TRBJ2-6	TRBD2	TGCGCCAGCAGCCAAGACGATCTAGCGGGCGTTTCTGGGGCCAACGTCCTGACTTTC	CASSQDDLAGVSGANVLTF
TRBV6-5	few	TRBJ1-1	NA	TGTCAATGCGGGGCGAACACTGAAGCTTTCTTT	CQCGANTEAFF
TRBV28	NA	TRBJ2-7	NA	TGTGCCAGCAGCTCAACCACGGGGCCGGGGGAATACGAGCAGTACTTC	CASSSTTGPGEYEQYF
TRBV5-6	NA	TRBJ2-5	NA	TGTGCCAGCAGCTTTCTCCTCAGGGGCTCTCAAGAGACCCAGTACTTC	CASSFLLRGSQETQYF
TRBV29-1	NA	TRBJ2-2	NA	TGCAGCGGAGGAGGGGCGAGCGGGGAGCTGTTTTTT	CSGGGASGELFF
TRBV20-1	NA	TRBJ1-2	NA	TGCAGTGCTAGAGACAGGGCTGGCTACACCTTC	CSARDRAGYTF
TRBV4-3	NA	TRBJ2-3	TRBD2	TGCGCCAGCAGCCAATCTAGCGGGGGGGCTTACACAGATACGCAGTATTTT	CASSQSSGGAYTDTQYF
TRBV4-2	NA	TRBJ1-1	NA	TGTGCCAGCAGCCAGGGGGGTGAGTACACTGAAGCTTTCTTT	CASSQGGEYTEAFF
TRBV5-1	once	TRBJ2-3	TRBD1	TGCGCCAGCAGCTTGGAGGGGACAGGGGCAGATACGCAGTATTTT	CASSLEGTGADTQYF
TRBV30	NA	TRBJ2-1	NA	TGTGCCTGGAGTGACGAGAGAGGGTACAATGAGCAGTTCTTC	CAWSDERGYNEQFF
TRBV5-1	NA	TRBJ1-2	NA	TGCGCCAGCAGCTTGACAACAGGGCACCGGAATGGCTACACCTTC	CASSLTTGHRNGYTF
TRBV4-1	NA	TRBJ2-2	TRBD2	TGCGCCAGCAGCCTTAGCGGGAGGGACACCGGGGAGCTGTTTTTT	CASSLSGRDTGELFF
TRBV6-1	NA	TRBJ2-7	NA	TGTGCCAGCAGTGATCCTCAGTTGGTAACGGGGGAGCAGTACTTC	CASSDPQLVTGEQYF
TRBV7-3	NA	TRBJ1-1	NA	TGTGCCAGCAGCTTAAGGGTTGGGAGGAACACTGAAGCTTTCTTT	CASSLRVGRNTEAFF
TRBV5-1	NA	TRBJ2-2	TRBD2	TGCGCCAGCAATAGAGCGGGGGTCACCGGGGAGCTGTTTTTT	CASNRAGVTGELFF
TRBV10-3	NA	TRBJ2-5	TRBD1	TGTGCCATCAGATCTGGACAGGGTCGGAGGGAGACCCAGTACTTC	CAIRSGQGRRETQYF
TRBV2	NA	TRBJ2-2	TRBD2	TGTGCCAGCAGAGGACTAGGAAACACCGGGGAGCTGTTTTTT	CASRGLGNTGELFF
TRBV4-3	NA	TRBJ2-1	NA	TGCGCCAGCAGCCAAGAGGTCGAGCCCCGTATCCAGTTCTTC	CASSQEVEPRIQFF
TRBV7-9	NA	TRBJ1-2	NA	TGTGCCAGCAGCCCGACTAGCCGGGACACATATAACTATGGCTACACCTTC	CASSPTSRDTYNYGYTF
TRBV29-1	few	TRBJ1-2	TRBD1	TGCAGCGTTGCGACAGGGCAAGAAAACTATGGCTACACCTTC	CSVATGQENYGYTF
TRBV19	NA	TRBJ1-1	NA	TGTGCCAGTAGTAGGAGCAGGAACACTGAAGCTTTCTTT	CASSRSRNTEAFF
TRBV10-1	NA	TRBJ2-7	TRBD1	TGCGCCAGCAGTCCGGGACAGGGTGTTGGGGAGCAGTACTTC	CASSPGQGVGEQYF
TRBV6-4	once	TRBJ2-7	TRBD1	TGTGCCAGCAAGGACAGGGGTCCCGTTCGGAACGAGCAGTACTTC	CASKDRGPVRNEQYF
TRBV11-2	NA	TRBJ1-5	NA	TGTGCCAGCAGCTTAGGCCACGCGTCCAATCAGCCCCAGCATTTT	CASSLGHASNQPQHF
TRBV28	NA	TRBJ1-4	NA	TGTGCCAGCAGTTTACGGCGGGATCTTAATGAAAAACTGTTTTTT	CASSLRRDLNEKLFF
TRBV4-1	NA	TRBJ2-7	TRBD2	TGCGCCAGCAGCCTTGCAGCGGGAGGGCCGGGTGGGGAGCAGTACTTC	CASSLAAGGPGGEQYF
TRBV19	NA	TRBJ1-2	NA	TGTGCCAGTACCTTCTTCAGGACAGACTATGGCTACACCTTC	CASTFFRTDYGYTF
TRBV2	NA	TRBJ1-5	NA	TGTGCCAGCAGGGGGACTTATAGCAATCAGCCCCAGCATTTT	CASRGTYSNQPQHF
TRBV21-1	NA	TRBJ1-3	NA	TGTGCCACACTTCGGGACAGACCTCCCTCTGGAAACACCATATATTTT	CATLRDRPPSGNTIYF
TRBV27	NA	TRBJ2-4	NA	TGTGCCAGCAGTGGCAGGGTGGGGGCCAAAAACATTCAGTACTTC	CASSGRVGAKNIQYF
TRBV27	few	TRBJ2-7	TRBD1	TGTGCCAGCAGCTCGGGACAGGGCCCCTACGAGCAGTACTTC	CASSSGQGPYEQYF
TRBV10-3	NA	TRBJ2-1	TRBD1	TGTGCCATCAGTGAGTTCGGGCAGGGGGCGGATGAGCAGTTCTTC	CAISEFGQGADEQFF
TRBV30	NA	TRBJ2-3	NA	TGTGCCTGGAGTCCTAACTTAGATACGCAGTATTTT	CAWSPNLDTQYF
TRBV29-1	NA	TRBJ1-1	NA	TGCAGCGTTGATGACAGGTTTGAAGCTTTCTTT	CSVDDRFEAFF
TRBV27	NA	TRBJ2-3	TRBD1	TGTGCCAGCAGTCTCTGGACAGGAAAAAGCACAGATACGCAGTATTTT	CASSLWTGKSTDTQYF
TRBV15	NA	TRBJ2-1	TRBD2	TGTGCCACCAGTAGTCTGGGGGGGACTAGCGGGGTCGATGAGCAGTTCTTC	CATSSLGGTSGVDEQFF
TRBV4-1	once	TRBJ1-2	TRBD1	TGCGCCAGCAGCCAATACTTTATCGGGACAGGTCCTGGCTACACCTTC	CASSQYFIGTGPGYTF
TRBV4-1	few	TRBJ2-3	NA	TGCGCCAGCAGCCAAAACCGGAGCACAGATACGCAGTATTTT	CASSQNRSTDTQYF
TRBV7-2	NA	TRBJ1-2	TRBD1	TGTGCCAGCAGCTTCAGACAGGGACCTTATGGCTACACCTTC	CASSFRQGPYGYTF